One sample yielded the 29 T cell receptor beta chains listed below, sequenced in a study of T cells in Graves' hyperthyroidism and ophthalmopathy. What was amplified from RNA transcripts were TCR beta CDR3 regions. TCR CDR3 regions were first amplified by RT-PCR with HTBI primers. TCRdb itself ran the multiplex PCR reads through MiXCR, one entry per CDR3 protein. The sample has about 640,000 distinct CDR3 sequences, less than 25% seen once. Sequenced material: blood. These receptors were obtained from a man under 40 with Graves' ophthalmopathy.

The V gene is TRBV7-8, the J gene TRBJ1-6; D possibly corresponds to TRBD1 (5 bases). V was shortened by 1 base and J by 4 bases, with 8 bases between the two germline ends. The CDR3 sequence is 15 residues long. The germline V gene encodes CDR1 SGHVS and CDR2 FQNEAQ. The CDR3 region has the DNA TGTGCCAGCAGCTTAGGAACAGGATATAATTCACCCCTCCACTTT. This encodes CASSLGTGYNSPLHF.

As to this clonotype: The germline gene is not matched at one end of the junction; a read error may be the cause. V gene TRBV10-2 combines with J gene TRBJ2-7; D possibly corresponds to TRBD1 (6 bases). The CDR3 extends over 15 amino acids. The germline V gene encodes CDR1 WSHSY and CDR2 SAAADI. The CDR3 DNA is TGCGCCAGCAGTGAGTCACAGGGCAGATCCTACGGGCAGTACTTC. Protein sequence: CASSESQGRSYGQYF.

In DNA form, the CDR3 reads TGTGCCAGTAGTATCACAAGCCTGCCCCAAGAGACCCAGTACTTC. Encoded protein: CASSITSLPQETQYF. This sequence joins TRBV19 and TRBJ2-5; D is undetermined. V was trimmed by 3 bases and J by 1 base, leaving 12 bases between them. CDR1 is LNHDA and CDR2 is SQIVND in the germline V gene (reference sequence). The CDR3 spans 15 residues.

This CDR3 is CASSEYPGQGYEQYF. CDR3 nucleotides: TGTGCCAGCAGCGAATATCCGGGACAGGGGTACGAGCAGTACTTC. The V and J genes are TRBV3-1 and TRBJ2-7; 10 nucleotides align to TRBD1. V lost 5 bases, J lost 4 bases, and 8 bases stayed unmatched. Germline V gives CDR1 LGHDT, CDR2 YNNKEL (reference sequence). The CDR3 consists of 15 residues.

This clonotype was observed many times. The chain has TRBV5-1 and TRBJ2-7, with a weak D call TRBD2 (5 bases). Trimming cost V 2 bases and J 1 base, with 7 bases left between them. The CDR3 runs 13 residues. In germline, CDR1 is SGHRS, CDR2 YFSETQ. The CDR3 bases are TGCGCCAGCAGCTTAAGGGAGTCCTACGAGCAGTACTTC. This codes for CASSLRESYEQYF.

The rearrangement uses TRBV6-1 and TRBJ2-1, with 9 nucleotides matching TRBD1. Germline V gene sequence: CDR1 MNHNS, CDR2 SASEGT. The length of the CDR3 is 14 residues. After removal of 6 bases from V and 9 bases from J, the junction contained 9 bases not matched to a gene. In DNA form, the CDR3 reads TGTGCCAGCAGCCGCCGGGACAGGGTGGGTGAGCAGTTCTTC. Translating it yields CASSRRDRVGEQFF.

Concerning this clonotype: One junction end disagrees with the germline gene, perhaps due to a read error. This chain links TRBV7-9 with TRBJ2-5; maybe TRBD2 (6 bases). The length of the CDR3 is 11 residues. Germline lookup yields CDR1 SEHNR and CDR2 FQNEAQ (reference sequence). CDR3 sequence reads: CASSLRETQDF. CDR3 DNA sequence: TGTGCCAGCAGCTTACGGGAGACCCAGGACTTC.

This clonotype was observed many times. The chain couples TRBV7-2 to TRBJ2-7, with D possibly being TRBD1 (5 bases). Looked up from germline, CDR1 is SGHTA and CDR2 is FQGNSA. The V end was cut by 0 bases, the J end by 6 bases, with 12 bases between. The CDR3 length is 14 residues. In DNA, the CDR3 is TGTGCCAGCAGCTTAGCGCCAGGGTGGGGCGAGCAGTACTTC. Translation: CASSLAPGWGEQYF.

This chain connects TRBV9 to TRBJ2-1; 8 bases map to TRBD2. Germline assignment: CDR1 SGDLS and CDR2 YYNGEE. This CDR3 has 15 amino acids. Trimming took 3 bases from V and 2 from J; bases not matched to a gene: 4. The CDR3 bases are TGTGCCAGCAGCGGTAGCGGGACCCCCTACAATGAGCAGTTCTTC. It codes for CASSGSGTPYNEQFF.

Ten or more counts support this clonotype. The chain combines TRBV28 with TRBJ2-3, with TRBD2 matching 10 bases. V trimming: 5 bases; J trimming: 2 bases; junction bases outside the gene matches: 4. Germline CDR1 is MDHEN and CDR2 is SYDVKM. The CDR3 spans 15 residues. As DNA, the CDR3 is TGTGCCAGCAGTGGACTAGCGGCCCACACAGATACGCAGTATTTT. Protein product: CASSGLAAHTDTQYF.

This clonotype was seen just once. The chain joins TRBV20-1 to TRBJ2-3, with TRBD2 as a possible D gene (6 bases). Germline assignment: CDR1 DFQATT and CDR2 SNEGSKA (reference sequence). CDR3 length: 15 amino acids. Trimming cost V 3 bases and J 1 base, with 14 bases left between them. CDR3 DNA sequence: TGCAGTGCTAGTTATGGGGGGTCGGGCACAGATACGCAGTATTTT. This encodes CSASYGGSGTDTQYF.

The sample holds many counts of this clonotype. The chain links TRBV28 to TRBJ1-5; D is perhaps TRBD1 (5 bases). The germline CDR1 and CDR2 sequences are MDHEN and SYDVKM. V dropped 3 bases and J dropped 6 bases, with 12 bases sitting between them. This CDR3 is built from 14 residues. Here the CDR3 reads CASSFAEGRQPQHF. Here the CDR3 DNA reads TGTGCCAGCAGTTTCGCGGAGGGGCGTCAGCCCCAGCATTTT.

This clonotype showed up many times. This chain connects TRBV2 to TRBJ1-5, with 8 bases aligning to TRBD1. The trim removed 2 bases at V and 3 bases at J, leaving 6 bases unmatched. Germline CDR1 and CDR2: SNHLY and FYNNEI. The CDR3 length is 16 residues. The CDR3 spells CASSERQGAPNQPQHF. CDR3 coding DNA: TGTGCCAGCAGTGAAAGGCAGGGGGCCCCCAATCAGCCCCAGCATTTT.

This clonotype was detected only a few times. The chain is built from TRBV3-1 and TRBJ2-7, with 10 bases that match TRBD2. Germline assignment: CDR1 LGHDT and CDR2 YNNKEL (reference sequence). V trimming: 3 bases; J trimming: 6 bases; junction bases outside the gene matches: 5. The CDR3 is 14 residues long. The CDR3, as DNA: TGTGCCAGCAGCCAGGCTAGCGGGAGACGCGAGCAGTACTTC. Its protein is CASSQASGRREQYF.

Concerning this clonotype: One end of the junction fails to match germline, which may point to a read error. The chain employs TRBV5-1 and TRBJ1-4, with a possible D match to TRBD1 (5 bases). This CDR3 has 16 amino acids. CDR1 is SGHRS and CDR2 is YFSETQ in the germline V gene. CDR3 region: CASSPGTAATNEKPFF. CDR3 DNA: TGCGCCAGCAGCCCCGGGACGGCAGCAACTAATGAAAAACCGTTTTTT.

This clonotype has a handful of counts. The chain couples TRBV20-1 to TRBJ2-7; no clear D gene. The ends were cut back, 0 bases at V and 3 bases at J, with 27 bases in the middle. The length of the CDR3 is 19 residues. Germline CDR1 DFQATT, CDR2 SNEGSKA (reference sequence). The CDR3 sequence: CSARDQVSRNLRIDYEQYF. The CDR3 bases are TGCAGTGCTAGAGATCAGGTATCCCGTAATCTAAGGATCGACTACGAGCAGTACTTC.

This clonotype was recorded many times. The J gene is TRBJ1-1, the V gene TRBV20-1; D is unresolved. This CDR3 spans 11 amino acids. The germline CDR1 and CDR2 sequences are DFQATT and SNEGSKA (reference sequence). V gave up 0 bases and J gave up 10 bases, with 9 bases separating them. The CDR3 reads CSARDGWAAFF. Here the CDR3 DNA reads TGCAGTGCTAGAGATGGCTGGGCAGCTTTCTTT.

Concerning this clonotype: Since a much larger clone is just one base distant, this may be a read error. The genes are TRBV28 and TRBJ2-7; D is unclear. CDR3 size: 15 residues. Germline values: CDR1 MDHEN, CDR2 SYDVKM. V shed 6 bases and J shed 3 bases, with 18 bases lying between them. The CDR3 protein is CASSMNSGTYYEQYF. The CDR3 region has the DNA TGTGCCAGCAGCATGAATTCGGGCACGTACTACGAGCAGTACTTC.

The CDR3 protein is CASRRLAGGSVLGELFF. CDR3 in DNA: TGTGCCAGCAGACGACTAGCGGGGGGCTCGGTCCTCGGGGAGCTGTTTTTT. V is TRBV6-2 or TRBV6-3 and J is TRBJ2-2; TRBD2 agrees at 13 bases. The germline V gene encodes CDR1 MNHEY and CDR2 SVGEGT. The CDR3 is made up of 17 amino acids. The trim removed 6 bases at V and 7 bases at J, leaving 11 bases unmatched.

Ten or more counts support this clonotype. The gene calls are TRBV28 and TRBJ1-6; TRBD1 agrees at 8 bases. This CDR3 comprises 21 residues. V shed 3 bases, J shed 0 bases, and the junction held 16 bases outside the gene matches. Germline values: CDR1 MDHEN, CDR2 SYDVKM. CDR3 protein: CASSLPGRTGIFSSYNSPLHF. CDR3 DNA: TGTGCCAGCAGTTTGCCCGGTAGGACAGGGATTTTTAGCTCCTATAATTCACCCCTCCACTTT.

Only a few counts were recorded for this clonotype. The rearrangement uses TRBV9 and TRBJ2-1; D unresolved. The CDR3 length is 13 residues. The V end lost 3 bases, the J end lost 2 bases, and 6 bases lay between the germline ends. Per the germline V gene, CDR1 is SGDLS and CDR2 is YYNGEE. This chain's CDR3 is CASSERTYNEQFF. The CDR3 nucleotides read TGTGCCAGCAGCGAGAGAACCTACAATGAGCAGTTCTTC.

The rearrangement joins TRBV20-1 to TRBJ2-1, with unresolved D. V was shortened by 3 bases and J by 12 bases, with 12 bases between the two germline ends. The CDR3 has 11 residues. The V gene's germline CDR1 is DFQATT and CDR2 SNEGSKA (reference sequence). CDR3 DNA: TGCAGTGCTAGGAAGGTTTCGGGGCAGTTCTTC. Protein sequence: CSARKVSGQFF.

J is TRBJ2-5 and V is TRBV18, with D possibly TRBD2 on 6 matching bases. CDR1 is KGHSH and CDR2 is LQKENI in the germline V gene. This CDR3 has 13 amino acids. V lost 6 bases and J 4 bases, leaving 12 bases between the germline ends. The CDR3 sequence is CASSGDWRETQYF. CDR3 coding DNA: TGTGCCAGCTCCGGGGACTGGCGAGAGACCCAGTACTTC.

This clonotype appeared a few times. The chain couples TRBV5-1 to TRBJ1-2; D remains unclear. The CDR3 extends over 15 amino acids. Trimming took off 0 bases at V and 0 bases at J, with 9 bases between the two ends. The germline gives CDR1 SGHRS, CDR2 YFSETQ. The CDR3 coding sequence is TGCGCCAGCAGCTTGGAACAGAACGCTAACTATGGCTACACCTTC. Its protein is CASSLEQNANYGYTF.

The chain carries TRBV7-9 and TRBJ2-5; possible D gene TRBD1, 6 bases. This CDR3 has 16 residues. Germline-derived CDR1 and CDR2 are SEHNR and FQNEAQ (reference sequence). Between the trimmed V and J ends, which lost 4 bases and 5 bases, there was a span of 20 bases. The CDR3 DNA follows: TGTGCCAGCAGCTCCCCTCCCTCAGGGGTCCTCGAGACCCAGTACTTC. Protein: CASSSPPSGVLETQYF. Full variable domain (rest looked up from reference TRBV7-9 and TRBJ2-5): DTGVSQNPRHKITKRGQNVTFRCDPISEHNRLYWYRQTLGQGPEFLTYFQNEAQLEKSRLLSDRFSAERPKGSFSTLEIQRTEQGDSAMYLCASSSPPSGVLETQYFGPGTRLLVL.

V and J are TRBV6-1 and TRBJ1-3; D call uncertain. Trimming shortened V by 2 bases and J by 0 bases, and 11 bases separated the two germline ends. The germline V gene encodes CDR1 MNHNS and CDR2 SASEGT. The CDR3 sequence is 16 residues long. The CDR3 reads CASSEWAESSGNTIYF. The CDR3, as DNA: TGTGCCAGCAGTGAATGGGCAGAAAGCTCTGGAAACACCATATATTTT.

V gene TRBV27 combines with J gene TRBJ2-3; unclear D gene. Germline V lookup: CDR1 MNHEY, CDR2 SMNVEV (reference sequence). Between the trimmed V and J ends, which lost 5 bases and 2 bases, there was a span of 14 bases. This CDR3 has 15 residues. The CDR3 is CASSVLPRTTDTQYF. The CDR3 DNA follows: TGTGCCAGCAGTGTACTACCGAGGACCACAGATACGCAGTATTTT.

V and J are TRBV3-1 and TRBJ2-7; TRBD2 agrees at 7 bases. The CDR3 length is 15 residues. From germline, CDR1 is LGHDT and CDR2 YNNKEL (reference sequence). The junction had 6 bases not matched to a gene; V was cut back by 0 bases and J by 4 bases. The CDR3 DNA is TGTGCCAGCAGCCAAGATCAGGGACTATTTTACGAGCAGTACTTC. Translated, it gives CASSQDQGLFYEQYF.

The chain has TRBV10-3 and TRBJ1-2; no clear D. With 0 bases removed from V and 6 bases from J, the gap between germline ends came to 14 bases. The CDR3 is 15 residues long. Germline CDR1 is ENHRY and CDR2 is SYGVKD. The CDR3 loop is CAISESEDLRDGYTF. The CDR3 nucleotides read TGTGCCATCAGTGAGTCAGAAGATTTAAGGGATGGCTACACCTTC.